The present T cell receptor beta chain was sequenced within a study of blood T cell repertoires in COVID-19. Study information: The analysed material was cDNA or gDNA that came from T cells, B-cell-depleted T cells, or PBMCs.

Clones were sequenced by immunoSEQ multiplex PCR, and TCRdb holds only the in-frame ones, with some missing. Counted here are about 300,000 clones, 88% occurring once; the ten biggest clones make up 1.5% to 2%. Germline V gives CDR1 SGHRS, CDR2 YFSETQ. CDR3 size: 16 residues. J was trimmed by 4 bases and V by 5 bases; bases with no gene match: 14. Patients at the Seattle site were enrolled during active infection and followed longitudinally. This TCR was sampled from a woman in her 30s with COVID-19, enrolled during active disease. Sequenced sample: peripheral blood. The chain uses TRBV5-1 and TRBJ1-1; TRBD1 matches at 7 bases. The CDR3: CASRGGTALRGTEAFF. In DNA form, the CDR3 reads TGCGCCAGCAGGGGTGGGACAGCCCTCCGGGGCACTGAAGCTTTCTTT. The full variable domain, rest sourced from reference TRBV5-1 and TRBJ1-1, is KAGVTQTPRYLIKTRGQQVTLSCSPISGHRSVSWYQQTPGQGLQFLFEYFSETQRNKGNFPGRFSGRQFSNSRSEMNVSTLELGDSALYLCASRGGTALRGTEAFFGQGTRLTVV.